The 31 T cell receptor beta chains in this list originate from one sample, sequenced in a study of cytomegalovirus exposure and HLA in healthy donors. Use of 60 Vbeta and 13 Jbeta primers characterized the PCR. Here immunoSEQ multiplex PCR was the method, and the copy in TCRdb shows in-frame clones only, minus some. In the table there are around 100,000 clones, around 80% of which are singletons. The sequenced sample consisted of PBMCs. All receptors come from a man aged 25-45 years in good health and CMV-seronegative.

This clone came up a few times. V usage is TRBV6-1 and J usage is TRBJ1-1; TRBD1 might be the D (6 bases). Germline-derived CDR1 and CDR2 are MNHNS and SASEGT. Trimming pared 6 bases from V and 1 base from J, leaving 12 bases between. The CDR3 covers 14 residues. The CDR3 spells CASRSGVKNTEAFF. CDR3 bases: TGTGCCAGCAGGTCAGGGGTAAAGAACACTGAAGCTTTCTTT.

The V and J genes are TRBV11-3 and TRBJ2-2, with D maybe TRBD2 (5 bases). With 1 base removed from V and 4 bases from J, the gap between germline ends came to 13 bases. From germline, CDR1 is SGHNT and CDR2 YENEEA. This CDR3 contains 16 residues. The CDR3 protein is CASSLASGGGTGELFF. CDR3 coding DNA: TGTGCCAGCAGCTTAGCCAGCGGTGGCGGCACCGGGGAGCTGTTTTTT.

The CDR3 spells CASRSGLGSGYTF. In nucleotides, the CDR3 is TGCGCCAGCAGGTCCGGACTCGGAAGTGGCTACACCTTC. The chain uses TRBV5-1 and TRBJ1-2, with D unclear. Germline CDR1 reads SGHRS; CDR2 reads YFSETQ. V dropped 5 bases and J dropped 7 bases, with 15 bases sitting between them. This CDR3 has 13 amino acids. The whole variable domain, filled in from reference TRBV5-1 and TRBJ1-2, reads KAGVTQTPRYLIKTRGQQVTLSCSPISGHRSVSWYQQTPGQGLQFLFEYFSETQRNKGNFPGRFSGRQFSNSRSEMNVSTLELGDSALYLCASRSGLGSGYTFGSGTRLTVV.

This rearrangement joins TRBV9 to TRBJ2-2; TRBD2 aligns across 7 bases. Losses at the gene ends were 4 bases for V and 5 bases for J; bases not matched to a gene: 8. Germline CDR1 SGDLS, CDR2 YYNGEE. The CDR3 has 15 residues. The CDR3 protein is CASSISGHRTGELFF. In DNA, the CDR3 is TGTGCCAGCAGCATTAGCGGGCATCGGACCGGGGAGCTGTTTTTT.

This CDR3 reads CASSPLLADLSYEQYF. The CDR3 nucleotides read TGTGCCAGCAGTCCCCTCCTAGCGGACCTCTCCTACGAGCAGTACTTC. The J gene is TRBJ2-7, the V gene TRBV2; 7 nucleotides match TRBD2. Germline lookup yields CDR1 SNHLY and CDR2 FYNNEI. The length of the CDR3 is 16 residues. The V and J ends lost 5 bases and 0 bases, in that order; junction bases with no gene match: 10.

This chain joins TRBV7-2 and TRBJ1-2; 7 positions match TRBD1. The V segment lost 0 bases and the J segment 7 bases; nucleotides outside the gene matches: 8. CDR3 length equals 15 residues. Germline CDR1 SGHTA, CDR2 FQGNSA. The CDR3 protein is CASSLASQGGGGYTF. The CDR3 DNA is TGTGCCAGCAGCTTAGCTTCCCAGGGGGGCGGTGGCTACACCTTC.

CDR3 sequence reads: CASSEGSTDTQYF. The CDR3, as DNA: TGTGCCAGCAGTGAGGGCAGCACAGATACGCAGTATTTT. The chain joins TRBV6-1 to TRBJ2-3; D unclear. The CDR3 runs 13 residues. V was clipped by 3 bases and J by 0 bases, with 4 bases between them. Germline V gene lookup returns CDR1 MNHNS and CDR2 SASEGT.

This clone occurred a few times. The CDR3 DNA follows: TGTGCCAGCAGGGCCGTGGGGGGGCGGTTTCAGCCCCAGCATTTT. Translating gives CASRAVGGRFQPQHF. The rearrangement uses TRBV6-5 and TRBJ1-5, with D perhaps matching TRBD1 (6 bases). The CDR3 sequence is 15 residues long. The V end lost 6 bases, the J end lost 6 bases, and 18 bases lay between the germline ends. Germline V gives CDR1 MNHEY, CDR2 SVGAGI.

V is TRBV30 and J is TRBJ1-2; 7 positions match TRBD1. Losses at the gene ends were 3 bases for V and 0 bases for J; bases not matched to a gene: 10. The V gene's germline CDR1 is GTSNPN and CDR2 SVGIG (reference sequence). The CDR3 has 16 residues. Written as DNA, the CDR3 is TGTGCCTGGAGACCGGGACAGTCCACCCCTAACTATGGCTACACCTTC. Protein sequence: CAWRPGQSTPNYGYTF.

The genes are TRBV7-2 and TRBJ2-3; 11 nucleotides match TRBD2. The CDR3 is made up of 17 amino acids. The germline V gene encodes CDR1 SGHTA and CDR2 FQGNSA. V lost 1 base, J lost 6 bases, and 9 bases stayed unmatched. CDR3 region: CASSLVRLAGGADTQYF. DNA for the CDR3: TGTGCCAGCAGCTTAGTTAGGCTAGCGGGGGGAGCGGATACGCAGTATTTT.

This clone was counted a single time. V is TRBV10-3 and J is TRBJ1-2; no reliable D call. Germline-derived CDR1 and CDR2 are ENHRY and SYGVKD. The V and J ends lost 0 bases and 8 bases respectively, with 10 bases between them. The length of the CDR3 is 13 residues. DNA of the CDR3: TGTGCCATCAGTGAGTCTGGGGAGCACGGCTACACCTTC. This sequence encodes CAISESGEHGYTF.

The CDR3 sequence is CAWSAGWGGGTYEQYF. In nucleotides, the CDR3 is TGTGCCTGGAGCGCAGGATGGGGAGGAGGCACCTACGAGCAGTACTTC. The chain recombines TRBV30 with TRBJ2-7, with D possibly being TRBD2 (6 bases). The V end was cut by 3 bases, the J end by 2 bases, with 20 bases between. CDR1 GTSNPN and CDR2 SVGIG come from the germline V gene (reference sequence). This CDR3 comprises 16 residues.

CDR3 residues: CASSRSAWEQFF. CDR3 in DNA: TGTGCCAGCAGCAGAAGCGCATGGGAGCAGTTCTTC. The chain employs TRBV7-8 and TRBJ2-1; D remains ambiguous. Germline lookup yields CDR1 SGHVS and CDR2 FQNEAQ. CDR3 length: 12 residues. Trimming shortened V by 5 bases and J by 10 bases, and 12 bases separated the two germline ends.

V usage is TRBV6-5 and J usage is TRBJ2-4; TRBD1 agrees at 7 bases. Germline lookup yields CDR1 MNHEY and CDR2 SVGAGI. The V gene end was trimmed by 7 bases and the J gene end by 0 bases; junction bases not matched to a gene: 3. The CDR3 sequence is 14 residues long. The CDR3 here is CASKTGPAKNIQYF. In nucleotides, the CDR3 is TGTGCCAGCAAGACAGGGCCAGCCAAAAACATTCAGTACTTC.

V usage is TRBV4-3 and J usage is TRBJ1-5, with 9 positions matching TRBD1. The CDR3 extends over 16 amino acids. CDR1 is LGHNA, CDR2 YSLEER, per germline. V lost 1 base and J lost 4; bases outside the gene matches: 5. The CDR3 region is CASSQVTGTGNQPQHF. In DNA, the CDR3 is TGCGCCAGCAGCCAAGTGACCGGGACAGGGAATCAGCCCCAGCATTTT.

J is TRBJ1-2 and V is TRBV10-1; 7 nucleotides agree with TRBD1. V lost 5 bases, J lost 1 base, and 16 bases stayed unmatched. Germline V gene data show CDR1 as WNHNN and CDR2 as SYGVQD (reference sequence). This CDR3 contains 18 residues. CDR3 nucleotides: TGCGCCAGCAGTAGGACAGGACCTTCCCAGGTAGGTAACTATGGCTACACCTTC. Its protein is CASSRTGPSQVGNYGYTF.

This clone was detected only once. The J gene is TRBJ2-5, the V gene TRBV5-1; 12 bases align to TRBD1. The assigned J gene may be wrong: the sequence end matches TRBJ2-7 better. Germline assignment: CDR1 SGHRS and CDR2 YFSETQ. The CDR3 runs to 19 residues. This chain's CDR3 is CASSLLLAPGQGADYEQYF. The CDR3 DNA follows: TGCGCCAGCAGCCTCTTGCTCGCACCGGGACAGGGGGCCGACTACGAGCAGTACTTC.

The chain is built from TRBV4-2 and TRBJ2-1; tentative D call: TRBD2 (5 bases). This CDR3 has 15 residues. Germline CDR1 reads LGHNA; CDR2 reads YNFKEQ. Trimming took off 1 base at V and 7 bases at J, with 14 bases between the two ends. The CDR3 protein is CASSQASPSMNEQFF. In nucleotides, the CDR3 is TGTGCCAGCAGCCAAGCCTCCCCTAGCATGAATGAGCAGTTCTTC.

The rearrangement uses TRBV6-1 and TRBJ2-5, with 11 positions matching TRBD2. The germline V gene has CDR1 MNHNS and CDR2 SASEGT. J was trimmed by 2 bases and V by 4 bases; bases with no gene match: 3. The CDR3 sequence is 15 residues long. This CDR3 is CASSVLAGGQETQYF. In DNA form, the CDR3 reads TGTGCCAGCAGTGTTTTAGCGGGGGGGCAAGAGACCCAGTACTTC.

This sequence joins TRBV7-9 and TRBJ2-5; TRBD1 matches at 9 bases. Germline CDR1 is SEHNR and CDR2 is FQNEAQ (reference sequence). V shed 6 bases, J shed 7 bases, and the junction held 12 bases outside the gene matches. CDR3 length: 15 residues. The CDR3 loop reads CASRSTRDRAGTQYF. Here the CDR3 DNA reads TGTGCCAGCAGGTCTACCCGGGACAGGGCCGGGACCCAGTACTTC.

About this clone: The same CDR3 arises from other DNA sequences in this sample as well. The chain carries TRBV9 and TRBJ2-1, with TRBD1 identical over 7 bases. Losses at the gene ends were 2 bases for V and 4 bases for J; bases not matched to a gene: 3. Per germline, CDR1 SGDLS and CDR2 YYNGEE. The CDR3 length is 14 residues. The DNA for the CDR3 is TGTGCCAGCAGCGTGGGGACAGAATACAATGAGCAGTTCTTC. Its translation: CASSVGTEYNEQFF. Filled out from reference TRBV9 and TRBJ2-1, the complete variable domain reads DSGVTQTPKHLITATGQRVTLRCSPRSGDLSVYWYQQSLDQGLQFLIQYYNGEERAKGNILERFSAQQFPDLHSELNLSSLELGDSALYFCASSVGTEYNEQFFGPGTRLTVL.

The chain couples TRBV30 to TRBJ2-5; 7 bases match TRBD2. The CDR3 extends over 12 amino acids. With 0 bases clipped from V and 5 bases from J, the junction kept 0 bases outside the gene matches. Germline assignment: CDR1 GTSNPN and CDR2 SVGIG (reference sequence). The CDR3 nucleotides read TGTGCCTGGAGTGTGGGGGGGGAGACCCAGTACTTC. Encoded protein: CAWSVGGETQYF.

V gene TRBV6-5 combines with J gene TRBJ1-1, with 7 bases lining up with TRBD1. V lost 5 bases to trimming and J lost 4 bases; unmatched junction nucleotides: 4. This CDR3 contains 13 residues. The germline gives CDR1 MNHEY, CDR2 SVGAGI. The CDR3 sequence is CASSGGQFTEAFF. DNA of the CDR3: TGTGCCAGCAGTGGGGGACAGTTCACTGAAGCTTTCTTT.

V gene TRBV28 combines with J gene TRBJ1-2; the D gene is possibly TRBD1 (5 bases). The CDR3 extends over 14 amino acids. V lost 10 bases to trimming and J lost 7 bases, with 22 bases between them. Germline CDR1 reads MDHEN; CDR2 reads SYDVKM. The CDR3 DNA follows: TGTGCCACCCCGGGTGAGGTTTTGGGGGGTGGCTACACCTTC. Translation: CATPGEVLGGGYTF.

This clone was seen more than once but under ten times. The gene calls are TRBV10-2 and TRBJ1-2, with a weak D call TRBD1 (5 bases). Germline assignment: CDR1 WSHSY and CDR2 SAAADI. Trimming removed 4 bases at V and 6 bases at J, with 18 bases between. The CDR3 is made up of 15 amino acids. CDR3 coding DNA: TGCGCCAGCAGTGTCTCGTTGGGGTCAGGGAATGGCTACACCTTC. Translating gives CASSVSLGSGNGYTF.

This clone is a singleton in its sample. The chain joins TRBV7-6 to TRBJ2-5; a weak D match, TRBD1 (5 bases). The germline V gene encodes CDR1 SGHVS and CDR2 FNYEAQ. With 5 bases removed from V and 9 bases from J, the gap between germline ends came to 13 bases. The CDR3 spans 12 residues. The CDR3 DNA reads TGTGCCAGCAGCCCGGGCATAGGGGCCCAGTACTTC. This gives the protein CASSPGIGAQYF.

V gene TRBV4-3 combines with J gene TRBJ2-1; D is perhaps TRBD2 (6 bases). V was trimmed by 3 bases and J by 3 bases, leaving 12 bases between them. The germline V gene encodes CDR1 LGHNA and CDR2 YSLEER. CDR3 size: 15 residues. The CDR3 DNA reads TGCGCCAGCAGCCAGTTTCGGGGGATCTACAATGAGCAGTTCTTC. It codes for CASSQFRGIYNEQFF.

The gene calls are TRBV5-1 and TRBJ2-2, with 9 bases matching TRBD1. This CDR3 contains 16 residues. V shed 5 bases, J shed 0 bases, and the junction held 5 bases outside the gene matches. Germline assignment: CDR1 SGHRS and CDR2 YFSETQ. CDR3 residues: CASRWTGVPNTGELFF. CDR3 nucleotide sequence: TGCGCCAGCAGATGGACAGGGGTGCCGAACACCGGGGAGCTGTTTTTT.

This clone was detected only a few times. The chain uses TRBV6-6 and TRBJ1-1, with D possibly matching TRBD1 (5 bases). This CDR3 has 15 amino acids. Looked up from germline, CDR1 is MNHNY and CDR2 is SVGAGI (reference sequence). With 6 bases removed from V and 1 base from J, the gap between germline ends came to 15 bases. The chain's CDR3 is CASSRPGRGNTEAFF. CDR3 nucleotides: TGTGCCAGCAGCCGGCCCGGGAGGGGGAACACTGAAGCTTTCTTT.

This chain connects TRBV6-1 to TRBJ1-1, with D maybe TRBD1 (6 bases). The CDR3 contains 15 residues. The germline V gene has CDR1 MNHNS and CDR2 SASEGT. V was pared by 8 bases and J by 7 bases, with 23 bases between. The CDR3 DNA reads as TGTGCCAGCGGGAACAGGGCGGACTTAATTTATGAAGCTTTCTTT. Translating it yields CASGNRADLIYEAFF.

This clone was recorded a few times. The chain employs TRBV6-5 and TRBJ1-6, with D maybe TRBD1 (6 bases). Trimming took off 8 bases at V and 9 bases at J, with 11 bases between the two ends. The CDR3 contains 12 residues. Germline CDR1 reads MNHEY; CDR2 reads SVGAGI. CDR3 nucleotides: TGTGCCAGCGGTGTCAGGGGTTCACCCCTCCACTTT. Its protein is CASGVRGSPLHF.